This T cell receptor beta chain stems from a study of radiation and T cells in renal cell carcinoma. The treatment denotes: 15 Gy SBRT to primary tumor, nephrectomy 4 weeks later. Using immunoSEQ multiplex PCR, the repertoire was profiled, and TCRdb retains in-frame clones only, with some absent. The sample has roughly 9,300 clones; 50% to 70% are singletons. CDR1 is ENHRY and CDR2 is SYGVKD in the germline V gene. The CDR3 has 15 residues. Trimming cost V 2 bases and J 5 bases; bases outside gene matches: 8. The chain has TRBV10-3 and TRBJ2-7; TRBD2 agrees at 8 bases. This specimen consisted of tumor tissue, obtained from a patient whose treatment included radiotherapy and nephrectomy. This TCR was recovered from a woman aged 50 to 65 with renal cell carcinoma. The CDR3 sequence: CAISELEAGVDEQYF. CDR3 nucleotides: TGTGCCATCAGTGAGCTCGAAGCGGGAGTTGACGAGCAGTACTTC.